This T cell receptor beta chain stems from a study of T cell responses to AZD1222 COVID-19 vaccine. Study outcomes and limitations: Spike-spanning, vaccine-associated CD4 TCRs were dominant at 160-218 and 743-854. Spike-specific TCR breadth and depth rose after two AZD1222 doses.

Remarks on this clone: What it binds is not known.

Data came from immunoSEQ multiplex PCR; TCRdb stores just in-frame clones and leaves some out. This sample has over 55,000 clones, with roughly 80% found just once. Deletions cut 9 bases from V and 4 bases from J, with 19 bases between. From germline, CDR1 is SGHNT and CDR2 YYREEE (reference sequence). This CDR3 spans 14 amino acids. Sample: peripheral blood, taken 28 days after the second AZD1222 dose. The chain joins TRBV5-4 to TRBJ1-2, with D uncertain. The sequence was obtained from an adult who received the AZD1222 COVID-19 vaccine. The CDR3, as DNA: TGTGCCACCAAGGGAAGAAGCGTAGTCTATGGCTACACCTTC. Amino acid sequence: CATKGRSVVYGYTF.